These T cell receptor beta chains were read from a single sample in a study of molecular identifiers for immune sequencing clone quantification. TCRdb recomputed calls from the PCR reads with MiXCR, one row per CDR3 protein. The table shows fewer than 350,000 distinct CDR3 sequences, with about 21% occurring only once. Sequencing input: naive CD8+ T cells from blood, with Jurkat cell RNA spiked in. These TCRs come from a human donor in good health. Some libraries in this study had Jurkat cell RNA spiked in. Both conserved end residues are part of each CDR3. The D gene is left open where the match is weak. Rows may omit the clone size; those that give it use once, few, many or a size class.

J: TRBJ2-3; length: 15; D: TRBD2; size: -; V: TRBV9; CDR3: CASSVSGRVQDTQYF; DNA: TGTGCCAGCAGCGTTAGCGGGAGGGTTCAAGATACGCAGTATTTT
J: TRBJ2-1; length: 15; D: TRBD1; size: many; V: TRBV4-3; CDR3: CASSPGTGGPYEQFF; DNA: TGCGCCAGCAGCCCAGGGACAGGGGGCCCGTATGAGCAGTTCTTC
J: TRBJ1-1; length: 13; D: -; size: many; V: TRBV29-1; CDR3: CSVEVTGNTEAFF; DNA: TGCAGCGTTGAAGTGACAGGGAACACTGAAGCTTTCTTT
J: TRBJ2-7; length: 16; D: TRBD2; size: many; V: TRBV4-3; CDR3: CASSQDIGLAGYEQYF; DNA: TGCGCCAGCAGCCAAGATATCGGGCTAGCGGGCTACGAGCAGTACTTC
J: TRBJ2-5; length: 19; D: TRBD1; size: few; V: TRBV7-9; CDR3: CASSPPPARQGVWQETQYF; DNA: TGTGCCAGCAGCCCCCCCCCCGCAAGACAGGGGGTATGGCAAGAGACCCAGTACTTC
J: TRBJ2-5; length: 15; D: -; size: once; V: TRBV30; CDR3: CAWGLGYTSEETQYF; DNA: TGTGCCTGGGGTCTGGGATACACGTCGGAGGAGACCCAGTACTTT
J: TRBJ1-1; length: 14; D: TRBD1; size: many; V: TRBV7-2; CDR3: CASSLEGAVTEAFF; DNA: TGTGCCAGCAGCTTAGAGGGGGCGGTCACTGAAGCTTTCTTT
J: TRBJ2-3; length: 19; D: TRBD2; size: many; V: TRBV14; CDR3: CASSQDVRLSGGGEDTQYF; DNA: TGTGCCAGCAGCCAAGATGTGCGTTTAAGCGGGGGAGGTGAAGATACGCAGTATTTT
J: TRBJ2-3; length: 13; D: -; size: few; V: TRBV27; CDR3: CASSDQTTDTQYF; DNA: TGTGCCAGCAGTGACCAAACCACAGATACGCAGTATTTT
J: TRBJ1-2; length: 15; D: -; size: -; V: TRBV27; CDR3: CASSSTPPNYYGYTF; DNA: TGTGCCAGCAGTTCCACACCCCCCAACTACTATGGCTACACCTTC